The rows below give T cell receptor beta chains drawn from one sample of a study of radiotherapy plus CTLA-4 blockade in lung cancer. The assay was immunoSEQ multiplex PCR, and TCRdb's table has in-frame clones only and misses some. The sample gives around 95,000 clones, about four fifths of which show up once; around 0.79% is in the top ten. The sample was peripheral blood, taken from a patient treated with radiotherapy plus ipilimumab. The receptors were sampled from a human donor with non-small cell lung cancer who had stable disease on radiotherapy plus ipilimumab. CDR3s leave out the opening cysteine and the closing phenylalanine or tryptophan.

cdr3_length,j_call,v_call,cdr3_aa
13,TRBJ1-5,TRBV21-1,ASSWVGMGNQPQH
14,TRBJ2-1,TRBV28,ASSPNGYKGSNEQF
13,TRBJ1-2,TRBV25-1,ASSEPGGRGYGYT
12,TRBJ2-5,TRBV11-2,ASSSSRGQETQY
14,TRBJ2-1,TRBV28,ASRESGAGSTNEQF
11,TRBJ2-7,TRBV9,ASSEGGGYEQY
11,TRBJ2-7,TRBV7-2,ASSLGRAYEQY
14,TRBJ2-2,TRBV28,ASSLQGRGRAGELF
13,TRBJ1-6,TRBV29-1,SVEPGNSYNSPLH
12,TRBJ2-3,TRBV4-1,ASSRGGGTDTQY
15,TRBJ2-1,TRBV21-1,ASSKNSGSGGIDEQF
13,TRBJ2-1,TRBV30,AWARGEGPSNEQF
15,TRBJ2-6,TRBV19,ASADSSRGSGANVLT
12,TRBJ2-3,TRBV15,ATSRALVTDTQY
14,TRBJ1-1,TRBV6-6,ASRPRGGGMNTEAF
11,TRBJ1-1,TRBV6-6,ASRNSGWTEAF
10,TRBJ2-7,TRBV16,ASSQDGREQY
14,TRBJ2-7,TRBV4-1,ASSQFWDRGNYEQY
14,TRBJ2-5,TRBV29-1,SVVTGLAGGYETQY
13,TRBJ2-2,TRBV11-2,ASSRTGGQGGELF
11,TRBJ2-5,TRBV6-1,ASQPDLQETQY
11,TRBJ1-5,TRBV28,ASKGQPNQPQH
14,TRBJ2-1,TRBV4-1,ASSQGTSGRAEEQF
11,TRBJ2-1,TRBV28,ASSLPTLSKQF
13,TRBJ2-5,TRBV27,ASSLARRYQETQY
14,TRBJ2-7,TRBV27,ASSFLPRQLPYEQY
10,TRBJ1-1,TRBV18,ASSRPGLEAF
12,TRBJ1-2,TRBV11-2,ASSLKGGRHGYT
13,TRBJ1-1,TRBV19,ASSLLRRDTYEAF
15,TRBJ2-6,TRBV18,ASSHVQGAPGANVLT
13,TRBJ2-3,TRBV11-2,ASSLVPGPTDTQY
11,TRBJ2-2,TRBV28,ASSSQNTGELF
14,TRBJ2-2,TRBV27,ASSAGGVRLDGELF
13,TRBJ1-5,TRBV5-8,ASSPRDRINQPQH
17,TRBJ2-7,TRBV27,ASSLTGTGGVRRSYEQY
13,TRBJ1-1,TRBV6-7,ASSYYGQGGTEAF
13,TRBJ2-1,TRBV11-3,ASSPSGKTGGEQF
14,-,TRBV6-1,ASSEAAASGRREQY
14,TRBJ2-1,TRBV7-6,ASSPGGAGLYNEQF
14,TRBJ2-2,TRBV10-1,ASSASGGWNTGELF
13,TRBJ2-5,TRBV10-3,AISESGTGGETQY
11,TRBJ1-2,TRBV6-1,ASSRGRRIGYT
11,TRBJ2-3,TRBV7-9,AGRDLLTDTQY
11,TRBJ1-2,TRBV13,ASSEEGTYGYT
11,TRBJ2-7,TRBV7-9,ASSSSGPGEQY
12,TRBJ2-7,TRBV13,ASMVYGSPYEQY
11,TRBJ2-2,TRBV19,ASKSVNTGELF
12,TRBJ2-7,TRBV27,ASKRTGGRDEQY
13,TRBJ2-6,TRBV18,ASSPLDSGANVLT
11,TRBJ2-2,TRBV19,ASSRPYTGELF
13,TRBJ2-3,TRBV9,ASSLSGGASDTQY
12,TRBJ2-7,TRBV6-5,ASSAGQGYHEQY
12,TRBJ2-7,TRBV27,ASSFTDSSYEQY
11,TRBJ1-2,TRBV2,ASSPQGFDGYT